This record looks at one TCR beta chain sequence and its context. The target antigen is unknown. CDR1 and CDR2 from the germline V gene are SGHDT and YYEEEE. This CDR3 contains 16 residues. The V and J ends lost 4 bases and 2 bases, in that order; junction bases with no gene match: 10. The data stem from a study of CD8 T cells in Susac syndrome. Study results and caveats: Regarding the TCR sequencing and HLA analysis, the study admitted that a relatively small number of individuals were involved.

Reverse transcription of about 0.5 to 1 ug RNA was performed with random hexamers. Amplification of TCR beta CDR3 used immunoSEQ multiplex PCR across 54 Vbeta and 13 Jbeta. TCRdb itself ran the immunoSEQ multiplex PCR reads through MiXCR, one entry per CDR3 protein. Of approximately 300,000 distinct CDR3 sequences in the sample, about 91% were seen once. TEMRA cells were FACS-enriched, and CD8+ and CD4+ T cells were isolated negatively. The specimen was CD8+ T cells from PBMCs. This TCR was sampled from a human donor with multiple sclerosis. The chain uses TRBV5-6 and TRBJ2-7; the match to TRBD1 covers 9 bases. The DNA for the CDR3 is TGTGCCAGCAGCGTGGACAGGGGTCTCATTACCTACGAGCAGTACTTC. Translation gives CASSVDRGLITYEQYF.